The 7 T cell receptor beta chains presented below share a single source sample, sequenced in a study of long-term antiretroviral therapy in people with HIV (dated by TCRdb to the early 2020s). The immunoSEQ hsTCRB v3.0 assay was used at survey level resolution to sequence the TRB variable region. TCRdb took this table from immuneACCESS and kept in-frame rearrangements with V and J called. Such tables lack part of the clones; where checked against another copy, unresolved V genes explain under half of the gap, and the rest is unexplained. This sample holds about 18,000 clones; 80% to 90% were observed only once. Together, the top ten hold roughly 18% of the sample. This specimen was unsorted PBMCs, taken 0.6 years after starting antiretroviral therapy. These TCRs come from a woman aged 18-29 years with HIV.

This chain connects TRBV18 to TRBJ1-2; D call uncertain. The CDR3 spans 11 residues. Trimming shortened V by 3 bases and J by 5 bases, and 4 bases separated the two germline ends. Germline V lookup: CDR1 KGHSH, CDR2 LQKENI. The CDR3 region has the DNA TGTGCCAGCTCACCCGAATATGGCTACACCTTC. It is translated as CASSPEYGYTF.

The chain couples TRBV29-1 to TRBJ1-1, with 7 bases that match TRBD1. The germline V gene encodes CDR1 SQVTM and CDR2 ANQGSEA. J was trimmed by 4 bases and V by 1 base; bases with no gene match: 3. This CDR3 comprises 13 residues. CDR3 bases: TGCAGCGTTGAAGGACAGGGTGGCACTGAAGCTTTCTTT. It translates to CSVEGQGGTEAFF.

CDR3 DNA sequence: TGTGCCAGCAGCTTGGTGGTCGGGGAGCTGTTTTTT. This gives the protein CASSLVVGELFF. V gene TRBV5-4 combines with J gene TRBJ2-2, with unresolved D. The CDR3 runs to 12 residues. Germline CDR1 reads SGHNT; CDR2 reads YYREEE (reference sequence). V was shortened by 0 bases and J by 7 bases, with 4 bases between the two germline ends.

This clone was observed a handful of times. Distinct nucleotide sequences in the sample also encode this CDR3. This sequence joins TRBV6-5 and TRBJ2-7; no definite D call. The length of the CDR3 is 14 residues. Germline V gene data show CDR1 as MNHEY and CDR2 as SVGAGI. Between the trimmed V and J ends, which lost 0 bases and 4 bases, there was a span of 10 bases. The CDR3 reads CASSYSLGLYEQYF. CDR3 DNA: TGTGCCAGCAGTTACTCGCTGGGCCTTTACGAGCAGTACTTC.

By share, this clone ranks as medium-sized (0.01 to 0.1%). The chain employs TRBV7-9 and TRBJ1-1, with 8 bases lining up with TRBD1. V shed 5 bases, J shed 4 bases, and the junction held 3 bases outside the gene matches. Germline values: CDR1 SEHNR, CDR2 FQNEAQ (reference sequence). The CDR3 length is 13 residues. The CDR3 is CASSDTGGTEAFF. The CDR3 DNA is TGTGCCAGCAGCGATACAGGGGGCACTGAAGCTTTCTTT. Full variable domain (rest looked up from reference TRBV7-9 and TRBJ1-1): DTGVSQNPRHKITKRGQNVTFRCDPISEHNRLYWYRQTLGQGPEFLTYFQNEAQLEKSRLLSDRFSAERPKGSFSTLEIQRTEQGDSAMYLCASSDTGGTEAFFGQGTRLTVV.

The chain recombines TRBV29-1 with TRBJ1-2, with D unresolved. The CDR3 consists of 12 residues. CDR1 is SQVTM, CDR2 ANQGSEA, per germline. Trimming took off 6 bases at V and 4 bases at J, with 12 bases between the two ends. The CDR3 coding sequence is TGCAGCGTCGCCCAGTGGGCCTATGGCTACACCTTC. Residues: CSVAQWAYGYTF.

This rearrangement joins TRBV5-1 to TRBJ1-4, with 7 bases matching TRBD1. Germline V gene lookup returns CDR1 SGHRS and CDR2 YFSETQ. V shed 4 bases and J 5 bases; nucleotides not matched to a gene: 2. This CDR3 contains 13 residues. Here the CDR3 DNA reads TGCGCCAGCAGCCCGGGACAGAATGAAAAACTGTTTTTT. Translation: CASSPGQNEKLFF.